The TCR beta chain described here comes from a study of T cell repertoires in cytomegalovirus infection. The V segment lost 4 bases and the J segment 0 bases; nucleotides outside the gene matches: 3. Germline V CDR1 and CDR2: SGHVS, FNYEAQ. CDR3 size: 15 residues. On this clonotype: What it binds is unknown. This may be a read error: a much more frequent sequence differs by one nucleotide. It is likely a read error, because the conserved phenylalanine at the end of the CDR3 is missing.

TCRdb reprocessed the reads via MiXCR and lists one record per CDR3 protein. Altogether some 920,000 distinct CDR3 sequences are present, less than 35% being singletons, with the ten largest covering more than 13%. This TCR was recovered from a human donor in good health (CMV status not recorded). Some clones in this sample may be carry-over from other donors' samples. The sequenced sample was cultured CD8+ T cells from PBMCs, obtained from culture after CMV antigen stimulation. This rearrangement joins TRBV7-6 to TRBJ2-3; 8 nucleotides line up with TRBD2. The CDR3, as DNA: TGTGCCAGCAGCTATAGCGGGGTTAGCACAGATACGCAGTATTCT. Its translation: CASSYSGVSTDTQYS.